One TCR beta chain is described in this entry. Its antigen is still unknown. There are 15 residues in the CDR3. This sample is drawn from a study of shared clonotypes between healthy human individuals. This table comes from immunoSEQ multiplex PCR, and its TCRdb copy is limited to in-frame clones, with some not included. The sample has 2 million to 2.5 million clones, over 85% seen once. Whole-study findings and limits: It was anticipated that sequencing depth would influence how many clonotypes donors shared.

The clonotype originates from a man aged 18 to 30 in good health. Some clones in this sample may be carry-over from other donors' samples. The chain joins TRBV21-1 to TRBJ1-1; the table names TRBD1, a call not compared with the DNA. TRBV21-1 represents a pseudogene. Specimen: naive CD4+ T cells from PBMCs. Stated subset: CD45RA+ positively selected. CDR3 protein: CASGFPGQGITEAFF. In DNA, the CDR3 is TGTGCCAGCGGATTTCCCGGACAGGGGATCACTGAAGCTTTCTTT.